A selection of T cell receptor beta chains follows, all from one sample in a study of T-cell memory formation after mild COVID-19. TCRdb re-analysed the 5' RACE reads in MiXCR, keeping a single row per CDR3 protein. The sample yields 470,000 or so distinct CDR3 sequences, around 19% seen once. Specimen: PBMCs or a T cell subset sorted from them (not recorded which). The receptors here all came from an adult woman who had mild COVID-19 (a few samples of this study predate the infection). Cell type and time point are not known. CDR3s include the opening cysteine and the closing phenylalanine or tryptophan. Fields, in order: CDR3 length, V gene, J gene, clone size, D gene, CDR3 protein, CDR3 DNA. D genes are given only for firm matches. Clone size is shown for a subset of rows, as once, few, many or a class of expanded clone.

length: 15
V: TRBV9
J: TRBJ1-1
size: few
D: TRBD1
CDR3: CASSPAGTENTEAFF
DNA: TGTGCCAGCAGCCCCGCCGGGACAGAGAACACTGAAGCTTTCTTT

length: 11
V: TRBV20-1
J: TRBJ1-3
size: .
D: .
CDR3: CSAPSRNTIYF
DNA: TGCAGTGCTCCCTCACGGAACACCATATATTTT

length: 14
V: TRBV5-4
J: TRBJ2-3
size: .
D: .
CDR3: CASSFRGRTDTQYF
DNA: TGTGCCAGCAGCTTTCGGGGCAGGACAGATACGCAGTATTTT

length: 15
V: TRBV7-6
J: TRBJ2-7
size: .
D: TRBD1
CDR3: CASSPTGQTLREQYF
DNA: TGTGCCAGCAGCCCTACGGGACAGACCCTACGAGAGCAGTACTTC

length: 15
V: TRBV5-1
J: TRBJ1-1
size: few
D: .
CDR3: CASSLAMGDAPEAFF
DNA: TGCGCCAGCAGCTTGGCCATGGGGGACGCACCGGAAGCTTTCTTT

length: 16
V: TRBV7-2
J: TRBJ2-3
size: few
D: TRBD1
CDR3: CASSSFGGTGKDTQYF
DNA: TGTGCCAGCAGCTCCTTCGGGGGGACAGGGAAAGATACGCAGTATTTT

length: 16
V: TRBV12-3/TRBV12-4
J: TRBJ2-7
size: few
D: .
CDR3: CASRSGSGTPPYEQYF
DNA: TGTGCCAGCAGGTCCGGATCCGGGACTCCGCCCTACGAGCAGTACTTC

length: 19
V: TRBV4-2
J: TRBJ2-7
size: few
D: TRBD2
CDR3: CASSQGTQVTGGLTYEQYF
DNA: TGTGCCAGCAGCCAAGGAACCCAGGTTACGGGAGGCCTTACCTACGAGCAGTACTTC

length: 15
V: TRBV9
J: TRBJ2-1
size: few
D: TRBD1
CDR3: CASSLQGDAPGEQFF
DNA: TGTGCCAGCAGCCTACAGGGGGACGCGCCGGGTGAGCAGTTCTTC

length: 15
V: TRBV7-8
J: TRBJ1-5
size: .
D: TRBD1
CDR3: CASSDLTGLNQPQHF
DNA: TGTGCCAGCAGCGATTTGACAGGGCTAAATCAGCCCCAGCATTTT

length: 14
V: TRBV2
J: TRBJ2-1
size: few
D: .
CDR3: CASSEEAELNEQFF
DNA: TGTGCCAGCAGTGAAGAAGCGGAGCTCAATGAGCAGTTCTTC

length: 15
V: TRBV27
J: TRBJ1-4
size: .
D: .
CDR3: CASSLTGTANEKLFF
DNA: TGTGCCAGCAGTCTTACAGGAACGGCGAATGAAAAACTGTTTTTT

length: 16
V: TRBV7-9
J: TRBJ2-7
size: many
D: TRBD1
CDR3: CASSLFDRGHSYEQYF
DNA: TGTGCCAGCAGCTTATTTGACAGGGGCCATTCCTACGAGCAGTACTTC

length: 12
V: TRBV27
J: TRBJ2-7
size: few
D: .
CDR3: CASSPPPYEQYF
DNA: TGTGCCAGCAGTCCACCCCCCTACGAGCAGTACTTC

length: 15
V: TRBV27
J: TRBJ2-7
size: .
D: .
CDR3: CASSLRQLSYNEQYF
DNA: TGTGCCAGCAGTTTACGTCAGCTATCCTACAATGAGCAGTACTTC

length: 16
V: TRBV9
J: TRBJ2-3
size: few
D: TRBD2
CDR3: CASSAKWREYIDTQYF
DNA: TGTGCCAGCAGCGCCAAGTGGCGGGAGTACATAGATACGCAGTATTTT

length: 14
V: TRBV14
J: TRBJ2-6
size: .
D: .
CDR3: CASSLSLGANVLTF
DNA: TGTGCCAGCAGCCTCTCCTTGGGGGCCAACGTCCTGACTTTC

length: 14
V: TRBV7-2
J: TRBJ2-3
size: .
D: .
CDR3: CASSLGLITDTQYF
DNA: TGTGCCAGCAGCTTAGGGCTGATCACAGATACGCAGTATTTT

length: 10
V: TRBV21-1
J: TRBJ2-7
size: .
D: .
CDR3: CASSKNEQYF
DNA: TGTGCCAGCAGCAAAAACGAGCAGTACTTC

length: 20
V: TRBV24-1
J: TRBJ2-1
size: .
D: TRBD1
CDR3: CATSDLVGTGGPSSYNEQFF
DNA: TGTGCCACCAGTGATTTAGTTGGGACAGGGGGCCCCTCTTCCTACAATGAGCAGTTCTTC

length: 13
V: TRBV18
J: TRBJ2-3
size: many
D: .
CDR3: CASSPSSTDTQYF
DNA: TGTGCCAGCTCACCTTCTTCCACAGATACGCAGTATTTT

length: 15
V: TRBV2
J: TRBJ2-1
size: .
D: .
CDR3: CASRRPRTPPNEQFF
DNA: TGTGCCAGCAGACGGCCGAGAACCCCTCCCAATGAGCAGTTCTTC

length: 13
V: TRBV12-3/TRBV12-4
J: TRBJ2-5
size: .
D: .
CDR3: CASRQGPKETQYF
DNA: TGTGCCAGCAGACAGGGTCCGAAAGAGACCCAGTACTTC

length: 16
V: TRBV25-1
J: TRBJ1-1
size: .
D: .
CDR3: CASSEYRWGGNTEAFF
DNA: TGTGCCAGCAGTGAATATCGTTGGGGCGGGAACACTGAAGCTTTCTTT

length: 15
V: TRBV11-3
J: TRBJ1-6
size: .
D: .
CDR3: CASSLSFSTFSPLHF
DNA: TGTGCCAGCAGCTTAAGTTTCTCGACCTTTTCACCCCTCCACTTT

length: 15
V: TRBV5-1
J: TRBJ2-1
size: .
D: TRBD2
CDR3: CASSLARLAGDEQFF
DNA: TGCGCCAGCAGCTTGGCCAGGCTAGCGGGGGATGAGCAGTTCTTC

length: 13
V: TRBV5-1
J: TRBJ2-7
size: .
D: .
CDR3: CASSETHSYEQYF
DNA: TGCGCCAGCAGCGAGACTCACTCCTACGAGCAGTACTTC

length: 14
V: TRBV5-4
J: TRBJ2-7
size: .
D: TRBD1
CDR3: CASARQGMDYEQYF
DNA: TGTGCCAGCGCCAGACAGGGGATGGACTACGAGCAGTACTTC

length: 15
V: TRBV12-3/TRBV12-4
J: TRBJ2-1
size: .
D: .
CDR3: CASSLVRVLIPEQFF
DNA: TGTGCCAGCAGTTTGGTACGGGTTTTGATTCCTGAGCAGTTCTTC

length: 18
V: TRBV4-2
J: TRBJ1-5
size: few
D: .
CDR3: CASSQGTFADGSNQPQHF
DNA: TGTGCCAGCAGCCAAGGAACTTTTGCCGACGGTAGCAATCAGCCCCAGCATTTT

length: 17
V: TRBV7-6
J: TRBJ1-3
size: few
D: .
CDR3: CASSPQEADYSGNTIYF
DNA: TGTGCCAGCAGCCCCCAGGAGGCCGATTACTCTGGAAACACCATATATTTT

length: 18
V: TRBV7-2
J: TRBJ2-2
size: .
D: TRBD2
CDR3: CASSLRGTSGRPTGELFF
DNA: TGTGCCAGCAGCTTAAGGGGGACTAGCGGGAGACCCACCGGGGAGCTGTTTTTT

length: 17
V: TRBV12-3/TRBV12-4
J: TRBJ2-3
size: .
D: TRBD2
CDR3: CASSLRRTSGGGDTQYF
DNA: TGTGCCAGCAGTTTAAGGCGGACTAGCGGGGGAGGAGATACGCAGTATTTT

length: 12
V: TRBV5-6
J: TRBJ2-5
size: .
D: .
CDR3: CASSWGISTQYF
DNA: TGTGCCAGCAGCTGGGGCATCTCGACCCAGTACTTC

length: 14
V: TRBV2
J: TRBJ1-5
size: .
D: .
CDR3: CASSGTGCYQPQHF
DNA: TGTGCCAGCAGTGGGACGGGATGTTATCAGCCCCAGCATTTT

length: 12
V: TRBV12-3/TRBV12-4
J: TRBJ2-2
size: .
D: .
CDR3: CATPEGSGELFF
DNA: TGTGCCACTCCCGAGGGTTCGGGGGAGCTGTTTTTT

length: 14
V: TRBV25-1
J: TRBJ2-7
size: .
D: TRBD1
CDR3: CASSLPGQGGEQYF
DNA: TGTGCCAGCAGTTTACCGGGACAGGGAGGCGAGCAGTACTTC